The text below deals with one T cell receptor (beta chain). The target antigen is unknown. TCR beta libraries were prepared from cDNA with unique molecular identifiers. Some 500,000 cDNA molecules were recovered from an input of about 0.9 to 10 million T cells. TCRdb re-analysed the PCR reads in MiXCR, keeping a single row per CDR3 protein. The sample lists 740,000 or so distinct CDR3 sequences, roughly 50% seen once, with approximately 4.3% in the top ten. The record originates from a study of post-analysis software for immune sequencing data. Across the study: Several disease courses (relapsing-remitting, secondary progressive and progressive-relapsing) of multiple sclerosis were included. Study results and caveats: TRBV5-6, TRBV5-1 and TRBV20-1 were among roughly 5 TRBV segments more frequent in patients than controls. With F measure, samples from one preparation batch clustered together strongly.

Trimming shortened V by 1 base and J by 3 bases, and 7 bases separated the two germline ends. This CDR3 is 13 amino acids long. The V gene's germline CDR1 is MNHEY and CDR2 SVGEGT. The material sequenced was blood. The rearrangement uses TRBV6-2 or TRBV6-3 and TRBJ2-7; no definite D call. This TCR was sampled from a girl between 5 and 17 years old with multiple sclerosis. CDR3 protein: CASSYLKVYEQYF. CDR3 DNA: TGTGCCAGCAGTTACTTGAAGGTCTACGAGCAGTACTTC.